The rows below give T cell receptor beta chains drawn from one sample of a study of blood T cells in healthy people across ages. TCRdb independently ran MiXCR on the 5' RACE reads; one entry per CDR3 protein. The table includes 600,000 to 1,000,000 distinct CDR3 sequences, 55% to 70% detected once. Sequencing input: blood. The receptors originated from a young man in good health. CDR3s include the opening cysteine and the closing phenylalanine or tryptophan. A D gene is named only where the DNA matches it firmly. Clone size is not always given. Where it is, it says once, few, many or a class for expanded clones.

J gene | clone size | D gene | V gene | CDR3 protein | CDR3 DNA
TRBJ2-1 | NA | TRBD1 | TRBV4-3 | CASSQGQGNYNEQFF | TGCGCCAGCAGCCAAGGACAGGGAAACTACAATGAGCAGTTCTTC
TRBJ1-4 | NA | NA | TRBV7-9 | CASSPGTSPVEKLFF | TGTGCCAGCAGCCCCGGGACTTCCCCCGTTGAAAAACTGTTTTTT
TRBJ2-5 | NA | TRBD2 | TRBV20-1 | CSAVRLAGSSYNEQYF | TGCAGTGCCGTTAGACTAGCGGGTAGCTCCTACAATGAGCAGTACTTC
TRBJ2-3 | NA | TRBD2 | TRBV7-6 | CASSTSGGGGDTQYF | TGTGCCAGCAGTACTAGCGGGGGAGGAGGAGATACGCAGTATTTT
TRBJ2-1 | once | TRBD2 | TRBV15 | CATSRLSSGGTYNEQFF | TGTGCCACCAGCAGATTATCTAGCGGGGGAACCTACAATGAGCAGTTCTTC
TRBJ1-2 | NA | NA | TRBV9 | CASMANYGYTF | TGTGCCAGCATGGCTAACTATGGCTACACCTTC
TRBJ2-1 | NA | NA | TRBV6-2/TRBV6-3 | CASGARSYNEQFF | TGTGCCAGCGGGGCTAGGAGCTACAATGAGCAGTTCTTC
TRBJ2-7 | NA | TRBD2 | TRBV15 | CATSRDGTSGYEQYF | TGTGCCACCAGCAGAGATGGGACTAGCGGCTACGAGCAGTACTTC
TRBJ1-3 | NA | NA | TRBV5-1 | CASKGQSSGNTIYF | TGCGCCAGCAAGGGGCAGAGCTCTGGAAACACCATATATTTT
TRBJ2-3 | NA | NA | TRBV12-3/TRBV12-4 | CASSGVRTDTQYF | TGTGCCAGCAGTGGGGTGCGCACAGATACGCAGTATTTT
TRBJ1-5 | NA | NA | TRBV12-3/TRBV12-4 | CASSPRNLDQPQHF | TGTGCCAGCAGCCCTAGGAATTTGGATCAGCCCCAGCATTTT
TRBJ1-1 | NA | NA | TRBV20-1 | CSARPPATRGETEAFF | TGCAGTGCTCGGCCCCCGGCCACCCGGGGGGAGACTGAAGCTTTCTTT
TRBJ2-7 | NA | NA | TRBV27 | CASSFDSSTAYEQYF | TGTGCCAGCAGTTTTGACTCCTCAACGGCCTACGAGCAGTACTTC
TRBJ2-7 | NA | NA | TRBV25-1 | CASRRERGEQYF | TGTGCCAGCAGGAGGGAGAGGGGCGAGCAGTACTTC
TRBJ2-1 | few | NA | TRBV28 | CASKKTLGFDEQFF | TGTGCCAGCAAGAAGACCTTAGGATTCGATGAGCAGTTCTTC
TRBJ2-7 | few | NA | TRBV5-6 | CASSPALGSYEQYF | TGTGCCAGCAGTCCCGCACTGGGGTCCTACGAGCAGTACTTC
TRBJ2-7 | NA | NA | TRBV20-1 | CSANTGDTAYEQYF | TGCAGTGCTAACACGGGGGACACAGCCTACGAGCAGTACTTC
TRBJ1-5 | NA | NA | TRBV4-1 | CASSQVNSYQPQHF | TGCGCCAGCAGCCAAGTTAACTCATATCAGCCCCAGCATTTT
TRBJ2-7 | NA | TRBD2 | TRBV6-5 | CASSSRTAGDSYEQYF | TGTGCCAGCAGTTCTCGCACAGCGGGAGATTCCTACGAGCAGTACTTC
TRBJ2-7 | NA | TRBD2 | TRBV7-2 | CASSFTLAEDSYEQYF | TGTGCCAGCAGCTTTACCCTAGCGGAGGACTCCTACGAGCAGTACTTC
TRBJ2-3 | few | TRBD2 | TRBV20-1 | CSAPTSGRRDTQYF | TGCAGTGCTCCGACTAGCGGGAGACGAGATACGCAGTATTTT
TRBJ1-6 | many | NA | TRBV4-3 | CASSQDPTGYNSPLHF | TGCGCCAGCAGCCAGGACCCTACAGGGTATAATTCACCCCTCCACTTT
TRBJ2-3 | NA | NA | TRBV7-6 | CASSPVVKTQYF | TGTGCCAGCAGCCCTGTTGTGAAGACGCAGTATTTT
TRBJ2-1 | few | NA | TRBV4-3 | CASSFRGDEQFF | TGCGCCAGCAGCTTCAGGGGGGATGAGCAGTTCTTC
TRBJ2-6 | NA | NA | TRBV13 | CASSPSHMSGANVLTF | TGTGCCAGCAGCCCCTCCCATATGTCTGGGGCCAACGTCCTGACTTTC
TRBJ1-5 | once | NA | TRBV12-5 | CASGLVRLGNGNRPQHF | TGTGCTAGTGGTTTGGTACGGTTAGGGAACGGCAATCGGCCCCAGCATTTT
TRBJ1-4 | once | NA | TRBV12-3/TRBV12-4 | CASSSVPTNEKLFF | TGTGCCAGCAGTTCCGTCCCAACTAATGAAAAACTGTTTTTT
TRBJ2-7 | NA | NA | TRBV30 | CAWSVSSGSEQYF | TGTGCCTGGAGTGTTTCGTCGGGCTCCGAGCAGTACTTC
TRBJ1-2 | NA | NA | TRBV7-2 | CASSLYRRGPSEGYTF | TGTGCCAGCAGCTTATATAGGAGAGGACCCTCGGAGGGCTACACCTTC
TRBJ2-3 | NA | NA | TRBV27 | CASSTLTMATDTQYF | TGTGCCAGCAGTACGTTGACCATGGCGACAGATACGCAGTATTTT
TRBJ2-3 | NA | NA | TRBV11-2 | CASSLIGVLTDTQYF | TGTGCCAGCAGCCTAATAGGGGTACTCACAGATACGCAGTATTTT
TRBJ1-5 | NA | NA | TRBV20-1 | CSAKGSGAGQPQHF | TGCAGTGCTAAAGGGTCGGGGGCCGGTCAGCCCCAGCATTTT
TRBJ1-6 | few | TRBD1 | TRBV29-1 | CSVKLPGQGNSPLHF | TGCAGCGTTAAACTACCGGGACAGGGAAATTCACCCCTCCACTTT
TRBJ2-1 | NA | TRBD1 | TRBV20-1 | CSAGRQGTNEQFF | TGCAGTGCTGGGAGACAGGGAACTAATGAGCAGTTCTTC
TRBJ1-1 | few | TRBD1 | TRBV12-3/TRBV12-4 | CASRDRGNTEAFF | TGTGCCAGCAGGGACAGGGGGAACACTGAAGCTTTCTTT
TRBJ2-7 | NA | NA | TRBV5-1 | CASSTDGSYEQYF | TGCGCCAGCAGCACGGACGGTTCCTACGAGCAGTACTTC
TRBJ2-5 | NA | TRBD1 | TRBV7-9 | CASGGQGRETQYF | TGTGCCAGCGGTGGACAGGGGAGAGAGACCCAGTACTTC
TRBJ2-5 | NA | NA | TRBV20-1 | CSARDTRIRDDEQYF | TGCAGTGCTAGAGATACTAGAATCCGGGACGATGAGCAGTACTTC
TRBJ2-7 | NA | NA | TRBV6-5 | CASRLGRWGEQYF | TGTGCCAGCCGATTAGGGCGGTGGGGCGAGCAGTACTTC
TRBJ2-2 | few | NA | TRBV11-2 | CASSLSISGGELFF | TGTGCCAGCAGCTTATCGATTTCCGGCGGGGAGCTGTTTTTT
TRBJ2-3 | NA | NA | TRBV28 | CATGPRSTDTQYF | TGTGCCACCGGCCCCCGGAGCACAGATACGCAGTATTTT
TRBJ1-6 | NA | TRBD1 | TRBV4-2 | CASSQEQLGDRVDSPLHF | TGTGCCAGCAGCCAGGAACAGCTCGGGGACAGGGTAGATTCACCCCTCCACTTT
TRBJ1-1 | few | NA | TRBV7-2 | CASSLGGGEAFF | TGTGCCAGCAGCTTAGGAGGGGGTGAAGCTTTCTTT
TRBJ2-7 | NA | TRBD2 | TRBV3-1 | CASSQDGTRAYEQYF | TGTGCCAGCAGCCAAGACGGGACTAGAGCCTACGAGCAGTACTTC
TRBJ2-7 | NA | NA | TRBV5-5 | CASTLVGCEQYF | TGTGCCAGCACCTTGGTGGGCTGCGAGCAGTACTTC
TRBJ2-7 | once | NA | TRBV5-1 | CVSSSGPGYEQYF | TGCGTCAGCAGCTCCGGGCCAGGTTACGAGCAGTACTTC
TRBJ1-1 | NA | NA | TRBV4-2 | CASSKGGDTEAFF | TGTGCCAGCAGCAAGGGTGGGGACACTGAAGCTTTCTTT
TRBJ2-4 | NA | TRBD2 | TRBV27 | CASSPLGTSGMGEQYF | TGTGCCAGCAGTCCACTCGGGACTAGCGGGATGGGGGAGCAGTACTTC
TRBJ2-1 | few | TRBD2 | TRBV6-1 | CASSLPAGDPGLKSSYNEQFF | TGTGCCAGCAGCCTCCCAGCGGGAGATCCAGGACTCAAGAGCTCCTACAATGAGCAGTTCTTC